This TCR beta chain was sequenced in a study of T-cell memory formation after mild COVID-19. Broader study findings: For second-wave clones that peaked at day 37, SARS-CoV-2 specificity went unverified. CD4+ contracting clones were mainly CM and EM; CD8+ ones, EMRA. There were some responding clones in pre-infection memory, which suggested that cross-reactive memory had joined.

Note on this clonotype: Its antigen is as yet unknown.

One entry per CDR3 protein results from TCRdb running MiXCR on the 5' RACE reads. The data show 120,000 to 150,000 distinct CDR3 sequences, with about 5.7% seen just once and under 2.5% held by the top ten. Between the trimmed V and J ends, which lost 10 bases and 8 bases, there was a span of 14 bases. CDR3 length: 11 amino acids. Germline CDR1 and CDR2: SNHLY and FYNNEI. V gene TRBV2 combines with J gene TRBJ1-2; TRBD1 is a possible D gene (5 bases). The sequenced sample consisted of PBMCs or a T cell subset sorted from them (not recorded which). This TCR derives from an adult woman who had mild COVID-19 (a few samples of this study predate the infection). Cell type and time point are not known. This CDR3 is CATAGLTGYTF. CDR3 sequence (DNA): TGTGCCACAGCAGGGTTAACGGGCTACACCTTC.